This T cell receptor (beta chain) appears in the sequencing data of a study of PD-L1 blockade in urothelial cancer listed by TCRdb under 2017. Background on the whole study: All patients started therapy around 2014 and received atezolizumab 1,200 mg intravenously every 3 weeks. Pretreatment blood TCR-seq was available for 30 or so patients, at least one posttreatment blood collection was obtained for some 24 patients, and tumor TCR-seq was available for some 24 patients. An ECOG performance status of 0 or 1 was recorded for the patients, and 0 to 3 prior chemotherapy regimens had been received by the patients. In the same patients, pretreatment tumors underwent whole exome sequencing and RNA sequencing in addition to TCR sequencing. About nine tenths of the roughly 29 patients were identified as males with urothelial cancer of bladder origin, and a prior smoking history was reported by 18 of 29 patients. Blood samples were analyzed 3 weeks after the start of treatment (second dose) and 6 weeks after the start of treatment. Blood samples yielded a median of roughly 140,000 T cells and roughly 83,000 unique TCRs, with median clonality around 0.084. Durable clinical benefit meant progression-free survival longer than 6 months, and TCR features were also tested against progression-free and overall survival. Some ten patients reached durable clinical benefit, while about 20 patients did not. The study, an exploratory multi-omic analysis, examined somatic, immune and clinical correlates of response to PD-L1 blockade with atezolizumab in urothelial cancer. TCR sequencing covered pretreatment tumor samples and matched, serially collected peripheral blood taken before and after atezolizumab treatment.

Regarding this clone: Its binding antigen is unknown. The sample holds no much larger clone one base away, and base qualities are not on file.

This specimen's time point label, interpreted: peripheral blood 6 weeks after treatment start. The cohort included about 29 patients with locally advanced or metastatic urothelial carcinoma who were treated at Memorial Sloan Kettering on a trial protocol. Peripheral blood mononuclear cells were collected pretreatment and during treatment, at between 1 and 8 total time points per patient. The Qiagen DNeasy Blood extraction kit was used to purify genomic DNA from total PBMCs and from tumor samples. Collected pretreatment and during treatment, PBMCs were isolated and stored as previously described. At the junction V is shortened by 0 bases and J by 1 base; bases outside the gene matches: 3. The germline V gene sets CDR1 to MGHRA and CDR2 to YSYEKL. Including cysteine and phenylalanine, the CDR3 has 17 amino acids. Only the CDR3 portion is preserved as DNA: 51 bases, with reading frame beginning at the first base.

The study at large found these results: A pretreatment peripheral blood TCR clonality below the median was linked to improved progression-free and overall survival. Patients with durable benefit showed greater expansion of tumor-associated TCR clones in peripheral blood 3 weeks after starting treatment (n = 22, p = 0.022). Because of the small sample size (n = 29) and the many exploratory analyses performed, the results are intended to be regarded as hypothesis-generating.

To estimate absolute template abundance from read counts, synthetic TCR analog templates were spiked into each PCR. TCRbeta CDR3 regions were amplified from genomic DNA with bias-controlled V and J gene primers using the immunoSEQ assay. Sequencing of rearranged TCRbeta segments was performed at approximately 20X coverage. In the paper's pipeline: Sequencing errors were corrected by clustering, and CDR3s were annotated against IMGT so that V, D and J genes could be assigned. Downstream analyses used only productive TCRbeta rearrangements, leaving out any out-of-frame or stop-codon sequences. To compute clonality, Shannon entropy was normalized by the log of the number of unique productive sequences and then subtracted from one. Fisher's exact test with Benjamini-Hochberg correction, using a cutoff of adjusted p below 0.01, was how clones that differed between time points or between blood and tumor were identified. The immuneACCESS repertoire file appears here via TCRdb, limited to in-frame rearrangements. These files lack a portion of the clones; in checked studies, under half of the deficit traces to unresolved V genes, and the cause of the others is not known. D and trimming come from the DNA, and the V and J calls and clone size come from that table. A total of about 120,000 clones appear in this sample, approximately 90% of them only once. Clones ranked in the top ten supply approximately 3.5% of the sample.

This specimen consisted of PBMCs, obtained around atezolizumab (anti-PD-L1) treatment. This chain joins TRBV4-1 to TRBJ2-3, with TRBD2 matching 11 junction bases. The receptor's source is a man aged 60 to 69 with urothelial cancer. The nucleotide sequence is given as TGCGCCAGCAGCCAAGATCGGGGACTAGCGGGCACAGATACGCAGTATTTT. It specifies CASSQDRGLAGTDTQYF.